A single sample is the source of the 25 T cell receptor beta chains below, sequenced in a study of T cell responses to AZD1222 COVID-19 vaccine. Data came from immunoSEQ multiplex PCR; TCRdb stores just in-frame clones and leaves some out. The sample holds tens of thousands of clones, roughly 87% seen once. The material sequenced was peripheral blood, taken 28 days after the second AZD1222 dose. All receptors come from an adult who received the AZD1222 COVID-19 vaccine.

This CDR3 reads CASSFLASTGELFF. In DNA form, the CDR3 reads TGTGCCAGCAGCTTCCTAGCGTCCACCGGGGAGCTGTTTTTT. This rearrangement joins TRBV11-2 to TRBJ2-2; weak D call: TRBD2 (6 bases). The germline V and J ends were trimmed by 3 bases and 4 bases, with 9 bases remaining between them. Germline V lookup: CDR1 SGHAT, CDR2 FQNNGV. The CDR3 length is 14 residues.

This clone was seen once. The V gene is TRBV6-4, the J gene TRBJ2-3, with 7 bases matching TRBD2. This CDR3 region has 15 residues. CDR1 is MRHNA, CDR2 SNTAGT, per germline. The ends lost 8 bases at V and 6 bases at J; junction bases unmatched: 14. The CDR3 nucleotides are TGTGCCAGCGGCCCGAGCGGGGCGGGAGTTGATACGCAGTATTTT. Its translation: CASGPSGAGVDTQYF.

In this sample, this clone turned up once. The V call is TRBV30, the J call TRBJ2-1; TRBD2 matches at 13 bases. Germline CDR1 reads GTSNPN; CDR2 reads SVGIG (reference sequence). The CDR3 is 17 residues long. Trimming removed 0 bases from V and 9 bases from J; junction bases left unmatched: 11. The CDR3 DNA reads TGTGCCTGGAGTGTATCAAGGACTAGCGGGAGTCTCGGTGAGCAGTTCTTC. Protein product: CAWSVSRTSGSLGEQFF.

V usage is TRBV25-1 and J usage is TRBJ1-3; the D is unclear. Germline values: CDR1 MGHDK, CDR2 SYGVNS. V gave up 3 bases and J gave up 0 bases, with 12 bases separating them. The CDR3 has 16 residues. As DNA, the CDR3 is TGTGCCAGCAGTGACTGGTCCGAGGGCTCTGGAAACACCATATATTTT. Translated: CASSDWSEGSGNTIYF.

The chain recombines TRBV7-9 with TRBJ1-1; D is undetermined. Germline CDR1 is SEHNR and CDR2 is FQNEAQ (reference sequence). Trimming stripped 0 bases from V and 6 bases from J, with 5 bases between. The CDR3 is 12 amino acids. DNA for the CDR3: TGTGCCAGCAGCTTAGCAAGGTCTGAAGCTTTCTTT. Translated, it gives CASSLARSEAFF.

J is TRBJ2-1 and V is TRBV25-1, with D maybe TRBD2 (6 bases). Trimming shortened V by 1 base and J by 6 bases, and 10 bases separated the two germline ends. The CDR3 consists of 14 residues. The germline gives CDR1 MGHDK, CDR2 SYGVNS. CDR3 DNA: TGTGCCAGCAGTGAATCGCGGGACCTCAATGAGCAGTTCTTC. The encoded protein is CASSESRDLNEQFF. The full variable domain, completed using reference TRBV25-1 and TRBJ2-1, is EADIYQTPRYLVIGTGKKITLECSQTMGHDKMYWYQQDPGMELHLIHYSYGVNSTEKGDLSSESTVSRIRTEHFPLTLESARPSHTSQYLCASSESRDLNEQFFGPGTRLTVL.

This chain joins TRBV7-8 and TRBJ1-2; the D gene is possibly TRBD1 (5 bases). Looked up from germline, CDR1 is SGHVS and CDR2 is FQNEAQ. The CDR3 totals 12 residues. Trimming took 1 base from V and 7 from J, leaving 7 bases between them. The CDR3 loop reads CASSLGGGGYTF. DNA of the CDR3: TGTGCCAGCAGCTTAGGGGGGGGTGGCTACACCTTC. The whole variable domain, filled in from reference TRBV7-8 and TRBJ1-2, reads GAGVSQSPRYKVAKRGQDVALRCDPISGHVSLFWYQQALGQGPEFLTYFQNEAQLDKSGLPSDRFFAERPEGSVSTLKIQRTQQEDSAVYLCASSLGGGGYTFGSGTRLTVV.

This rearrangement joins TRBV24-1 to TRBJ2-1; a weak D match, TRBD2 (6 bases). This CDR3 is 14 amino acids long. The V gene's germline CDR1 is KGHDR and CDR2 SFDVKD. V gave up 6 bases and J gave up 1 base, with 9 bases separating them. The CDR3 DNA reads as TGTGCCACCAGTAATGGAGGGTCCTACAATGAGCAGTTCTTC. It codes for CATSNGGSYNEQFF.

The V and J genes are TRBV7-6 and TRBJ1-4, with D tentatively TRBD1 (5 bases). This CDR3 comprises 16 residues. V was shortened by 1 base and J by 4 bases, with 13 bases between the two germline ends. Germline V lookup: CDR1 SGHVS, CDR2 FNYEAQ. CDR3: CASSLGPPGFNEKLFF. The CDR3 DNA reads as TGTGCCAGCAGCTTAGGTCCCCCAGGGTTTAATGAAAAACTGTTTTTT. The whole variable domain, remainder taken from reference TRBV7-6 and TRBJ1-4, is GAGVSQSPRYKVTKRGQDVALRCDPISGHVSLYWYRQALGQGPEFLTYFNYEAQQDKSGLPNDRFSAERPEGSISTLTIQRTEQRDSAMYRCASSLGPPGFNEKLFFGSGTQLSVL.

CDR3 DNA: TGTGCCAGCAGCTTGGACAGTAACTATGGCTACACCTTC. Translated: CASSLDSNYGYTF. The chain couples TRBV7-2 to TRBJ1-2, with D possibly matching TRBD1 (6 bases). Per the germline V gene, CDR1 is SGHTA and CDR2 is FQGNSA. This CDR3 has 13 amino acids. Trimming cost V 3 bases and J 1 base, with 6 bases left between them.

This clone was seen once. The chain uses TRBV7-9 and TRBJ1-2; D is ambiguous. Germline V gives CDR1 SEHNR, CDR2 FQNEAQ (reference sequence). This CDR3 has 11 residues. Deletions cut 9 bases from V and 0 bases from J, with 5 bases between. The CDR3 here is CASDPNYGYTF. Here the CDR3 DNA reads TGTGCCAGTGACCCTAACTATGGCTACACCTTC.

The rearrangement links TRBV15 to TRBJ1-6; no reliable D call. In germline, CDR1 is LNHNV, CDR2 YYDKDF (reference sequence). This CDR3 is built from 14 residues. V lost 0 bases and J 7 bases, leaving 7 bases between the germline ends. The DNA of the CDR3 is TGTGCCACCAGCAGAGATTTCGGCAATTCACCCCTCCACTTT. This sequence encodes CATSRDFGNSPLHF.

The chain has TRBV25-1 and TRBJ2-3, with D hard to call. This CDR3 spans 15 amino acids. From germline, CDR1 is MGHDK and CDR2 SYGVNS. The V gene lost 7 bases and the J gene lost 5 bases, with 19 bases spanning the gap. CDR3 amino acids: CASTPLSGWGDTQYF. CDR3 nucleotides: TGTGCCAGCACCCCTCTCTCCGGGTGGGGAGATACGCAGTATTTT.

The V gene is TRBV2, the J gene TRBJ2-5, with D possibly being TRBD1 or TRBD2 (5 bases each). V was clipped by 5 bases and J by 3 bases, with 16 bases between them. This CDR3 has 15 amino acids. Germline CDR1 and CDR2: SNHLY and FYNNEI. The CDR3 loop is CASSLVRVGEETQYF. CDR3 DNA: TGTGCCAGCAGTTTGGTCCGCGTGGGGGAAGAGACCCAGTACTTC. The full variable domain, in which reference TRBV2 and TRBJ2-5 provide the parts outside the CDR3, is EPEVTQTPSHQVTQMGQEVILRCVPISNHLYFYWYRQILGQKVEFLVSFYNNEISEKSEIFDDQFSVERPDGSNFTLKIRSTKLEDSAMYFCASSLVRVGEETQYFGPGTRLLVL.

In DNA, the CDR3 is TGCAGTGCTAGAGGCACAGGGGAAGCTTTCTTT. It translates to CSARGTGEAFF. The chain recombines TRBV20-1 with TRBJ1-1, with D maybe TRBD1 (6 bases). The V gene lost 1 base and the J gene lost 8 bases, with 8 bases spanning the gap. Per germline, CDR1 DFQATT and CDR2 SNEGSKA (reference sequence). The CDR3 loop spans 11 amino acids.

The V gene is TRBV9, the J gene TRBJ1-2; 7 nucleotides agree with TRBD1. There are 15 residues in the CDR3. V shed 3 bases and J 4 bases; nucleotides not matched to a gene: 9. CDR1 is SGDLS and CDR2 is YYNGEE in the germline V gene. CDR3 loop: CASSADRETGYGYTF. CDR3 nucleotides: TGTGCCAGCAGCGCTGACAGGGAGACAGGCTATGGCTACACCTTC.

This clone appeared once. This sequence joins TRBV10-3 and TRBJ2-1; no firm D call. CDR1 and CDR2 (germline): ENHRY, SYGVKD. With 8 bases removed from V and 0 bases from J, the gap between germline ends came to 8 bases. The length of the CDR3 is 13 residues. CDR3 residues: CAIRFSSYNEQFF. The CDR3 DNA is TGTGCCATCCGATTTAGCTCCTACAATGAGCAGTTCTTC.

On this clone: In the same sample, other DNA sequences code for this CDR3. The chain links TRBV5-6 to TRBJ2-3; D is ambiguous. Germline CDR1 and CDR2: SGHDT and YYEEEE. V lost 0 bases and J lost 5, with 4 bases in between. The CDR3 is made up of 12 amino acids. Here the CDR3 DNA reads TGTGCCAGCAGCTTGGGGGGAGATACGCAGTATTTT. Residues: CASSLGGDTQYF.

This clone was observed a handful of times. The chain joins TRBV19 to TRBJ1-4; 7 bases line up with TRBD1. V was clipped by 3 bases and J by 12 bases; unmatched bases: 19. The germline gives CDR1 LNHDA, CDR2 SQIVND (reference sequence). CDR3 length: 17 residues. CDR3 nucleotides: TGTGCCAGTAGTATTGGGACAGCAGGGCAGTGGATGAAAGAACTGTTTTTT. It is translated as CASSIGTAGQWMKELFF. The full variable domain, completed using reference TRBV19 and TRBJ1-4, is DGGITQSPKYLFRKEGQNVTLSCEQNLNHDAMYWYRQDPGQGLRLIYYSQIVNDFQKGDIAEGYSVSREKKESFPLTVTSAQKNPTAFYLCASSIGTAGQWMKELFFGSGTQLSVL.

This clone showed up just a few times. The chain carries TRBV3-1 (or the pseudogene TRBV3-2) and TRBJ2-2; 11 bases match TRBD2. Germline loops: CDR1 LGHDT, CDR2 YNNKEL (reference sequence). With 4 bases clipped from V and 3 bases from J, the junction kept 1 base outside the gene matches. This CDR3 comprises 15 residues. CDR3 coding DNA: TGTGCCAGCAGCCCGGGACTAGCGGACACCGGGGAGCTGTTTTTT. Amino acid sequence: CASSPGLADTGELFF.

This chain uses TRBV20-1 with TRBJ2-5; D is undetermined. Deletions cut 1 base from V and 4 bases from J, with 4 bases between. The CDR3 has 11 residues. Germline lookup yields CDR1 DFQATT and CDR2 SNEGSKA (reference sequence). DNA of the CDR3: TGCAGTGCTAGAGCGACAGAGACCCAGTACTTC. This gives the protein CSARATETQYF.

This clone was observed a few times. The chain couples TRBV7-9 to TRBJ1-3; possibly TRBD1 for D (5 bases). The CDR3 runs to 16 residues. Germline CDR1 and CDR2: SEHNR and FQNEAQ (reference sequence). Trimming removed 5 bases at V and 1 base at J, with 15 bases between. The CDR3 nucleotides read TGTGCCAGCAGCCCCCGGGACCTCACTTCTGGAAACACCATATATTTT. This encodes CASSPRDLTSGNTIYF.

This sequence joins TRBV5-4 and TRBJ1-3; D is possibly TRBD1 (5 bases). From germline, CDR1 is SGHNT and CDR2 YYREEE (reference sequence). The CDR3 runs to 16 residues. Trimming took 4 bases from V and 4 from J, leaving 18 bases between them. The CDR3 DNA reads as TGTGCCAGCAGCGTAGATGGGGGGTGGACCGGAAACACCATATATTTT. It is translated as CASSVDGGWTGNTIYF.

The rearrangement joins TRBV30 to TRBJ1-1; TRBD1 aligns across 7 bases. Unmatched junction bases numbered 1, after V lost 5 bases and J lost 1 base. The germline gives CDR1 GTSNPN, CDR2 SVGIG (reference sequence). The CDR3 has 12 amino acids. Here the CDR3 reads CAWGTENTEAFF. CDR3 nucleotides: TGTGCCTGGGGGACAGAGAACACTGAAGCTTTCTTT.

The genes are TRBV27 and TRBJ2-1; 9 bases are shared with TRBD2. The junction had 6 bases not matched to a gene; V was cut back by 6 bases and J by 3 bases. CDR1 is MNHEY and CDR2 is SMNVEV in the germline V gene (reference sequence). This CDR3 region has 15 residues. The CDR3 nucleotides are TGTGCCAGCAGGATAGCGGGAGCCTACTACAATGAGCAGTTCTTC. Amino acid sequence: CASRIAGAYYNEQFF.